The source of this T cell receptor beta chain is a study of molecular identifiers for immune sequencing clone quantification. The CDR3 has 17 amino acids. The ends lost 4 bases at V and 1 base at J; junction bases unmatched: 10. TCRdb fed the PCR reads into MiXCR, producing one record per CDR3 protein. The sample has nearly 650,000 distinct CDR3 sequences; 25% are singletons. The chain has TRBV23-1 and TRBJ2-3, with 8 bases matching TRBD1. TRBV23-1 is an ORF for which the function is uncertain. This clonotype originated in a human donor in good health. Some libraries in this study had Jurkat cell RNA spiked in. The sample comprised naive CD8+ T cells from blood, with Jurkat cell RNA spiked in. Subset defined: FACS-sorted CD8+CD4-CCR7+CD45RA+ naive T cells. In nucleotides, the CDR3 is TGCGCCAGCAGTCCCAAATGGACAGGGTTCGGCACAGATACGCAGTATTTT. It is translated as CASSPKWTGFGTDTQYF.